Following are 24 T cell receptor beta chains from one sample sequenced in a study of regulatory T cells in long-lasting Graves disease. Regarding time point: persistent/refractory GD, antithyroid drugs over 5 years with positive TRAb. After RNA was extracted from PBMCs, the TCR library was made from it. TCR beta libraries were built with iRepertoire HTBI primers and Arm-PCR of CDR3 regions. MiXCR, run by TCRdb on the multiplex PCR reads, gives a single entry per CDR3 protein. The sample records about 430,000 distinct CDR3 sequences, roughly 21% being singletons. This sample comprised peripheral blood mononuclear cells (PBMCs), obtained when the disease was refractory, from a patient treated with antithyroid drugs. These receptors were collected from a female donor with Graves disease.

The sample holds many counts of this clonotype. The chain employs TRBV7-9 and TRBJ2-7; D remains ambiguous. Per germline, CDR1 SEHNR and CDR2 FQNEAQ (reference sequence). The CDR3 covers 12 residues. The V gene lost 1 base and the J gene lost 5 bases, with 6 bases spanning the gap. In nucleotides, the CDR3 is TGTGCCAGCAGCTTAGACGTGGACGAGCAGTACTTC. Its translation: CASSLDVDEQYF. Variable domain in full (rest from reference TRBV7-9 and TRBJ2-7): DTGVSQNPRHKITKRGQNVTFRCDPISEHNRLYWYRQTLGQGPEFLTYFQNEAQLEKSRLLSDRFSAERPKGSFSTLEIQRTEQGDSAMYLCASSLDVDEQYFGPGTRLTVT.

V is TRBV7-9 and J is TRBJ1-1; D possibly corresponds to TRBD1 (6 bases). CDR1 is SEHNR, CDR2 FQNEAQ, per germline (reference sequence). Trimming removed 1 base from V and 3 bases from J, with 24 bases in between. The CDR3 consists of 19 residues. The CDR3 nucleotides are TGTGCCAGCAGCTTAGACTTAGGGTACTACTCAGGGGCAGACACTGAAGCTTTCTTT. Amino acid sequence: CASSLDLGYYSGADTEAFF. Full variable domain (remainder filled in from reference TRBV7-9 and TRBJ1-1): DTGVSQNPRHKITKRGQNVTFRCDPISEHNRLYWYRQTLGQGPEFLTYFQNEAQLEKSRLLSDRFSAERPKGSFSTLEIQRTEQGDSAMYLCASSLDLGYYSGADTEAFFGQGTRLTVV.

The sample holds many counts of this clonotype. CDR3 protein: CASSLVSETYEQYF. CDR3 nucleotide sequence: TGTGCCAGCAGCTTAGTGAGTGAAACCTACGAGCAGTACTTC. The J gene is TRBJ2-7, the V gene TRBV7-2; D is uncertain. The length of the CDR3 is 14 residues. Trimming removed 1 base from V and 2 bases from J, with 9 bases in between. CDR1 is SGHTA, CDR2 FQGNSA, per germline.

The chain uses TRBV20-1 and TRBJ1-2, with 10 bases lining up with TRBD1. This CDR3 has 15 amino acids. The V gene end was trimmed by 1 base and the J gene end by 5 bases; junction bases not matched to a gene: 7. Germline V gene data show CDR1 as DFQATT and CDR2 as SNEGSKA (reference sequence). The CDR3 DNA reads as TGCAGTGCTAGAGGGACAGGGGGGTTTTGGTATGGCTACACCTTC. It is translated as CSARGTGGFWYGYTF.

This chain connects TRBV29-1 to TRBJ1-1, with D tentatively TRBD1 (6 bases). V lost 8 bases and J 0 bases, leaving 16 bases between the germline ends. The CDR3 is 14 amino acids. Germline-derived CDR1 and CDR2 are SQVTM and ANQGSEA. CDR3 coding DNA: TGCAGCAGGGGGGGCAGACTTATGAACACTGAAGCTTTCTTT. It translates to CSRGGRLMNTEAFF.

This clonotype was observed many times. The chain recombines TRBV6-2 or TRBV6-3 with TRBJ2-2; the match to TRBD1 covers 11 bases. The V gene's germline CDR1 is MNHEY and CDR2 SVGEGT. J gave up 5 bases and V 0 bases, and 2 bases lay outside the gene matches. The CDR3 runs to 16 residues. The CDR3 here is CASSYSGTGGTGELFF. Written as DNA, the CDR3 is TGTGCCAGCAGTTACTCGGGGACAGGGGGGACCGGGGAGCTGTTTTTT.

The chain uses TRBV14 and TRBJ2-7; 7 bases are a match to TRBD2. The CDR3 is 19 amino acids. Germline CDR1 reads SGHDN; CDR2 reads FVKESK. Trimming removed 0 bases from V and 5 bases from J; junction bases left unmatched: 19. CDR3 loop: CASSQEPVWGRASYHEQYF. The CDR3 DNA follows: TGTGCCAGCAGCCAAGAGCCTGTTTGGGGGAGGGCCTCTTACCACGAGCAGTACTTC.

In this sample, this clonotype turned up a few times. This chain links TRBV10-1 with TRBJ2-7, with 10 bases identical to TRBD2. This CDR3 spans 14 amino acids. The V gene's germline CDR1 is WNHNN and CDR2 SYGVQD (reference sequence). Germline trimming cut 0 bases from V and 6 bases from J; bases unmatched to any gene: 2. CDR3 in amino acids: CASSESPSGSEQYF. The CDR3 DNA reads as TGCGCCAGCAGTGAGTCGCCTAGCGGGAGCGAGCAGTACTTC.

The rearrangement links TRBV18 to TRBJ1-2, with a possible D match to TRBD1 (6 bases). CDR3 length equals 16 residues. Between the trimmed V and J ends, which lost 0 bases and 3 bases, there was a span of 14 bases. CDR1 and CDR2 (germline): KGHSH, LQKENI. CDR3: CASSPPVGGGDYGYTF. The CDR3 nucleotides are TGTGCCAGCTCACCACCGGTAGGCGGGGGCGACTATGGCTACACCTTC.

The rearrangement joins TRBV11-2 to TRBJ2-1, with a tentative D call TRBD2 (7 bases). V was clipped by 3 bases and J by 9 bases, with 15 bases between them. Germline lookup yields CDR1 SGHAT and CDR2 FQNNGV. The CDR3 consists of 14 residues. The CDR3 sequence: CASSFGGGALEQFF. Written as DNA, the CDR3 is TGTGCCAGCAGCTTCGGAGGGGGGGCGCTTGAGCAGTTCTTC.

This clonotype has ten or more counts. The rearrangement joins TRBV20-1 to TRBJ1-4, with D possibly being TRBD1 (5 bases). This CDR3 spans 15 amino acids. CDR1 and CDR2 (germline): DFQATT, SNEGSKA (reference sequence). With 3 bases removed from V and 4 bases from J, the gap between germline ends came to 15 bases. The DNA of the CDR3 is TGCAGTGCTAGTTATACGGGGGGAGTTAATGAAAAACTGTTTTTT. It is translated as CSASYTGGVNEKLFF.

The chain recombines TRBV6-9 with TRBJ2-5; D may be TRBD1 (5 bases). This CDR3 has 13 residues. Trimming took 4 bases from V and 12 from J, leaving 18 bases between them. Germline V lookup: CDR1 MNHGY, CDR2 SVAAGI. The CDR3 DNA is TGTGCCAGCAGTTTTTTACCCTCACAGGATGAGTACTTC. Translating it yields CASSFLPSQDEYF.

The sample holds many counts of this clonotype. The chain uses TRBV12-3 or TRBV12-4 and TRBJ1-1, with 9 bases fitting TRBD1. The CDR3 spans 14 residues. Trimming cost V 6 bases and J 4 bases; bases outside gene matches: 6. CDR3 loop: CASSQTGGLTEAFF. CDR3 in DNA: TGTGCCAGCAGCCAGACAGGGGGACTCACTGAAGCTTTCTTT.

This clonotype was seen a handful of times. Here the CDR3 reads CASSQDLWTGNRYEQYF. The CDR3 nucleotides read TGCGCCAGCAGCCAAGATCTTTGGACAGGTAATCGCTACGAGCAGTACTTC. V usage is TRBV4-1 and J usage is TRBJ2-7, with 7 bases lining up with TRBD1. With 0 bases clipped from V and 3 bases from J, the junction kept 11 bases outside the gene matches. The CDR3 runs 17 residues. CDR1 is MGHRA and CDR2 is YSYEKL in the germline V gene.

The V and J genes are TRBV27 and TRBJ2-3, with 12 positions matching TRBD2. The J segment lost 6 bases and the V segment lost 5 bases, leaving 15 bases of the junction unmatched. Germline values: CDR1 MNHEY, CDR2 SMNVEV (reference sequence). CDR3 length: 18 residues. This CDR3 reads CASSLSPSSGRALDTQYF. The CDR3 coding sequence is TGTGCCAGCAGTCTAAGCCCATCTAGCGGGAGGGCCTTGGATACGCAGTATTTT.

V gene TRBV2 combines with J gene TRBJ2-1, with D perhaps matching TRBD1 (6 bases). The CDR3 is made up of 15 amino acids. Trimming removed 3 bases from V and 6 bases from J, with 15 bases in between. Per the germline V gene, CDR1 is SNHLY and CDR2 is FYNNEI. This chain's CDR3 is CASSDNLGTPNEQFF. The CDR3, as DNA: TGTGCCAGCAGTGACAACCTAGGGACACCCAATGAGCAGTTCTTC.

The gene calls are TRBV5-1 and TRBJ2-5; a weak D match, TRBD2 (5 bases). Deletions cut 5 bases from V and 2 bases from J, with 13 bases between. The germline V gene has CDR1 SGHRS and CDR2 YFSETQ. This CDR3 has 14 residues. As DNA, the CDR3 is TGCGCCAGCAGTCCAATGGAGCGGCAAGAGACCCAGTACTTC. Translation gives CASSPMERQETQYF.

This clonotype was counted a few times. The chain combines TRBV20-1 with TRBJ2-7; 10 positions agree with TRBD2. This CDR3 contains 12 residues. Germline V gene data show CDR1 as DFQATT and CDR2 as SNEGSKA (reference sequence). DNA of the CDR3: TGCAGCAGCGGGAGGGCCGTGGAAGAGCAGTACTTC. This sequence encodes CSSGRAVEEQYF.

The V and J genes are TRBV9 and TRBJ2-3, with 11 nucleotides matching TRBD2. The CDR3 totals 18 residues. Germline CDR1 and CDR2: SGDLS and YYNGEE. With 3 bases clipped from V and 2 bases from J, the junction kept 11 bases outside the gene matches. The CDR3 bases are TGTGCCAGCAGCGCTCCGGGGACTAGCGGAGCTCACACAGATACGCAGTATTTT. This encodes CASSAPGTSGAHTDTQYF. Looking up the rest from reference TRBV9 and TRBJ2-3 gives the full variable domain: DSGVTQTPKHLITATGQRVTLRCSPRSGDLSVYWYQQSLDQGLQFLIQYYNGEERAKGNILERFSAQQFPDLHSELNLSSLELGDSALYFCASSAPGTSGAHTDTQYFGPGTRLTVL.

The chain combines TRBV5-1 with TRBJ1-2; D call uncertain. CDR1 SGHRS and CDR2 YFSETQ come from the germline V gene. This CDR3 has 16 amino acids. The V gene lost 4 bases and the J gene lost 2 bases, with 18 bases spanning the gap. The CDR3 spells CASSPVWGNMNYGYTF. In nucleotides, the CDR3 is TGCGCCAGCAGCCCCGTGTGGGGTAACATGAACTATGGCTACACCTTC.

The chain is built from TRBV19 and TRBJ1-5; TRBD1 matches at 7 bases. Germline loops: CDR1 LNHDA, CDR2 SQIVND (reference sequence). The CDR3 runs to 21 residues. V was pared by 1 base and J by 5 bases, with 23 bases of the junction left unmatched. CDR3 protein: CASSIGFWRQGVSYSDQPQHF. The CDR3 DNA follows: TGTGCCAGTAGTATAGGTTTTTGGAGACAGGGAGTTTCGTATTCGGATCAGCCCCAGCATTTT.

Note on this clonotype: Mismatch with germline at one junction end may stem from a read error. The chain combines TRBV20-1 with TRBJ2-7, with D tentatively TRBD2 (6 bases). The CDR3 contains 12 residues. Per the germline V gene, CDR1 is DFQATT and CDR2 is SNEGSKA (reference sequence). CDR3 nucleotide sequence: TGCAGTTCTAGACTAGTTGGGTACGAGCAGTACTTC. Translating gives CSSRLVGYEQYF.

This clonotype has ten or more counts. This chain connects TRBV7-9 to TRBJ2-5; 14 nucleotides align to TRBD2. This CDR3 comprises 16 residues. Germline CDR1 and CDR2: SEHNR and FQNEAQ (reference sequence). Germline trimming cut 0 bases from V and 3 bases from J; bases unmatched to any gene: 0. The CDR3 here is CASSLAGLAGEETQYF. The DNA of the CDR3 is TGTGCCAGCAGCTTAGCGGGACTAGCGGGAGAAGAGACCCAGTACTTC. The full variable domain, its missing parts supplied by reference TRBV7-9 and TRBJ2-5, is DTGVSQNPRHKITKRGQNVTFRCDPISEHNRLYWYRQTLGQGPEFLTYFQNEAQLEKSRLLSDRFSAERPKGSFSTLEIQRTEQGDSAMYLCASSLAGLAGEETQYFGPGTRLLVL.

In the case of this clonotype: A junction end diverges from the germline sequence, so it may reflect a read error. The chain combines TRBV5-1 with TRBJ2-5, with D perhaps TRBD2 (5 bases). Germline V gene lookup returns CDR1 SGHRS and CDR2 YFSETQ. The CDR3 covers 10 residues. The CDR3 is CASSLQRPGF. Here the CDR3 DNA reads TGCGCCAGCAGCTTACAGCGGCCGGGGTTC.